This record covers a single T cell receptor (beta chain). These data are taken from a study of control samples from healthy donors and cancer patients. This CDR3 comprises 14 residues. The V gene lost 1 base and the J gene lost 3 bases, with 7 bases spanning the gap. Looked up from germline, CDR1 is MNHEY and CDR2 is SVGEGT. Assay: immunoSEQ multiplex PCR; the TCRdb copy retains only in-frame clones and omits some. The sample carries 150,000 to 180,000 clones, just under 95% recorded once. The sample consisted of blood. The receptor was isolated from a man between 40 and 49 years old in good health. The chain combines TRBV6-2 or TRBV6-3 with TRBJ1-5; D gene ambiguous. The CDR3 protein is CASSYYGINQPQHF. The CDR3 DNA reads as TGTGCCAGCAGTTACTACGGCATCAATCAGCCCCAGCATTTT.